This T cell receptor beta chain was observed in a study of blood T cell repertoires in COVID-19. Study-wide context: The United States, Italy and Spain provided the acute and convalescent COVID-19 samples. PBMCs, B-cell-depleted T cells, or T cells were the source of the cDNA or gDNA that made up the material.

Original processing methods: Reference gene primer amplification yielded estimated nucleated cell counts. Here immunoSEQ multiplex PCR was the method, and the copy in TCRdb shows in-frame clones only, minus some. The DNA gave D and trimming, while V, J and clone size come from that table. This sample carries more than 45,000 clones, around 79% of them seen once, and the ten largest clones take 4% to 6%. With V trimmed by 3 bases and J by 4 bases, 10 bases remained unmatched. Germline-derived CDR1 and CDR2 are SGHTS and YDEGEE. This CDR3 region has 16 residues. Sequenced input: peripheral blood. The chain employs TRBV5-8 and TRBJ1-2; 9 positions agree with TRBD1. The TCR originated in a human donor in a cohort sampled during active COVID-19. CDR3 sequence: CASSSTGTGFGYGYTF. The CDR3 bases are TGTGCCAGCAGCTCAACCGGGACAGGGTTCGGCTATGGCTACACCTTC.